The rows below give T cell receptor beta chains drawn from one sample of a study of regulatory T cells in long-lasting Graves disease. TCRdb reanalysed the multiplex PCR reads using MiXCR and keeps one entry per CDR3 protein. The sample yields around 340,000 distinct CDR3 sequences, around a fifth seen once. Sample: peripheral blood mononuclear cells (PBMCs), taken when the disease was refractory, from a patient treated with antithyroid drugs. The receptors were sampled from a female donor with Graves disease. Each CDR3 is given with its conserved first and last residue. D genes are given only for firm matches. Size is omitted from some rows. Given values are once, few, many or a class for expanded clones.

j_call clone_size v_call d_call cdr3_aa cdr3_nt
TRBJ1-4 many TRBV6-1 TRBD1 CASSRDRGEKLFF TGTGCCAGCTCCCGGGACAGGGGGGAAAAACTGTTTTTT
TRBJ2-3 NA TRBV28 NA CASSSLGAASTDTQYF TGTGCCAGCAGTTCCCTAGGAGCGGCTAGCACAGATACGCAGTATTTT
TRBJ2-2 many TRBV12-3/TRBV12-4 TRBD1 CASSSRTGGTGELFF TGTGCCAGCAGTTCCCGGACAGGGGGCACCGGGGAGCTGTTTTTT
TRBJ1-6 few TRBV7-9 TRBD1 CASSQGQGNNSPLHF TGTGCCAGCAGCCAGGGACAGGGCAATAATTCACCCCTCCACTTT
TRBJ1-1 many TRBV27 NA CASSLFQVPNTEAFF TGTGCCAGCAGTTTATTTCAGGTGCCGAACACTGAAGCTTTCTTT
TRBJ1-6 many TRBV7-9 TRBD1 CASSLGTGDSPLHF TGTGCCAGCAGCCTCGGGACAGGGGATTCACCCCTCCACTTT
TRBJ2-7 NA TRBV6-6 NA CASSYSPRASYEQYF TGTGCCAGCAGTTACTCGCCTCGGGCCTCCTACGAGCAGTACTTC
TRBJ1-1 once TRBV20-1 NA CSARDITEAFF TGCAGTGCTAGAGATATCACTGAAGCTTTCTTT
TRBJ2-5 many TRBV6-1 TRBD2 CASSPSGRIIETQYF TGTGCCAGCAGCCCTAGCGGGAGAATTATAGAGACCCAGTACTTC
TRBJ2-2 few TRBV7-2 NA CASSLVRGVRTGELFF TGTGCCAGCAGCTTAGTGAGGGGGGTCCGCACCGGGGAGCTGTTTTTT
TRBJ2-4 many TRBV12-3/TRBV12-4 TRBD2 CASSLGGGIQYF TGTGCCAGCAGTTTAGGGGGGGGCATTCAGTACTTC
TRBJ2-2 NA TRBV5-6 TRBD1 CASSFSFRGRRGELFF TGTGCCAGCAGCTTTAGTTTCAGGGGGCGGCGCGGGGAGCTGTTTTTT
TRBJ1-2 NA TRBV29-1 NA CSVDPEGRGYGYTF TGCAGCGTTGACCCCGAGGGCAGGGGATACGGCTACACCTTC
TRBJ1-4 NA TRBV6-5 TRBD1 CASSYSRRTGEKLSF TGTGCCAGCAGTTACTCTCGGCGAACAGGGGAAAAACTGTCTTTT
TRBJ1-1 many TRBV3-1 NA CASSQVRTEAFF TGTGCCAGCAGCCAAGTTCGCACTGAAGCTTTCTTT
TRBJ2-5 NA TRBV5-1 NA CASGTGTTAQETQYF TGCGCCAGCGGCACAGGTACCACCGCACAAGAGACCCAGTACTTC
TRBJ1-6 many TRBV6-5 NA CASSYDLRVNSPLHF TGTGCCAGCAGTTACGATCTCAGGGTAAATTCACCCCTCCACTTT
TRBJ1-1 many TRBV5-1 TRBD1 CASTRDRVGNTEAFF TGCGCCAGCACCCGGGACAGGGTTGGGAACACTGAAGCTTTCTTT
TRBJ2-7 few TRBV3-1 NA CASSRHYEQYF TGTGCCAGCAGCCGACACTACGAGCAGTACTTC
TRBJ2-5 many TRBV28 NA CASSSPGPTETQYF TGTGCCAGCTCAAGCCCGGGACCAACAGAGACCCAGTACTTC
TRBJ2-3 few TRBV28 TRBD1 CASRWDRGTDTQYF TGTGCCAGCAGATGGGACAGGGGCACAGATACGCAGTATTTT
TRBJ2-7 many TRBV20-1 TRBD2 CSATRTSGMGEQYF TGCAGTGCTACCCGGACTAGCGGGATGGGAGAGCAGTACTTC
TRBJ1-1 NA TRBV28 NA CASSPAVDGTEAFF TGTGCCAGCAGCCCGGCTGTGGATGGCACTGAAGCTTTCTTT
TRBJ2-7 few TRBV28 TRBD1 CASSLAYRGRNEQYF TGTGCCAGCAGTTTAGCCTACAGGGGGCGGAACGAGCAGTACTTC
TRBJ2-2 NA TRBV20-1 NA CSASKGGNTGELFF TGCAGTGCTAGTAAGGGCGGTAACACCGGGGAGCTGTTTTTT
TRBJ1-6 many TRBV2 TRBD1 CASSQTGMGSPLHF TGTGCCAGCAGTCAGACAGGGATGGGCTCACCCCTCCACTTT
TRBJ1-4 many TRBV15 NA CATSRELWRGHNEKLFF TGTGCCACCAGCAGGGAACTTTGGAGGGGTCATAATGAAAAACTGTTTTTT
TRBJ2-4 many TRBV11-2 NA CASSSREMRAKNIQYF TGTGCCAGCAGTTCCAGGGAGATGCGAGCCAAAAACATTCAGTACTTC
TRBJ1-3 NA TRBV12-5 NA CASGLGDYPGNTIYF TGTGCTAGTGGTCTGGGTGACTATCCCGGAAACACCATATATTTT
TRBJ2-5 many TRBV7-9 TRBD2 CASSPGLAEETQYF TGTGCCAGCAGCCCGGGACTAGCGGAAGAGACCCAGTACTTC
TRBJ2-6 few TRBV6-1 NA CASSMAAGTSGANVLTF TGTGCCAGCAGCATGGCCGCGGGCACCTCTGGGGCCAACGTCCTGACTTTC
TRBJ1-6 NA TRBV11-2 NA CASSLDYLESSYNSPLHF TGTGCCAGCAGCTTAGATTATTTAGAGAGCTCCTATAATTCACCCCTCCACTTT
TRBJ1-2 few TRBV30 NA CAWSKGTGSAGYGYTF TGTGCCTGGAGTAAGGGCACGGGGTCCGCAGGCTATGGCTACACCTTC
TRBJ2-1 NA TRBV15 TRBD2 CATSQRTSGSGEQFF TGTGCCACCAGCCAACGGACTAGCGGGAGTGGTGAGCAGTTCTTC
TRBJ1-1 few TRBV19 NA CASTRSGRSNTEAFF TGTGCCAGTACCCGATCGGGCAGGTCGAACACTGAAGCTTTCTTT
TRBJ2-7 NA TRBV7-2 NA CASSLQSDYEQYF TGTGCCAGCAGCCTTCAGAGCGACTACGAGCAGTACTTC
TRBJ1-2 NA TRBV19 NA CASRPVGEPEWGYTF TGTGCCAGTAGACCGGTAGGGGAACCCGAGTGGGGCTACACCTTC
TRBJ1-6 NA TRBV20-1 NA CSARDHSQSSYNSPLHF TGCAGTGCTAGAGACCATAGCCAGAGCTCCTATAATTCACCCCTCCACTTT
TRBJ2-1 NA TRBV7-3 TRBD2 CASSLTILAGVGRNEQFF TGTGCCAGCAGCTTAACGATTTTAGCGGGAGTGGGGAGGAATGAGCAGTTCTTC
TRBJ1-6 NA TRBV12-3/TRBV12-4 NA CASSAGRHNSPLHF TGTGCCAGCAGCGCGGGACGGCATAATTCACCCCTCCACTTT
TRBJ1-5 NA TRBV20-1 TRBD1 CSAQTGENQPQHF TGCAGTGCCCAAACAGGGGAAAATCAGCCCCAGCATTTT
TRBJ1-6 many TRBV11-2 NA CASSPPEGRDQYNSPLHF TGTGCCAGCAGCCCCCCGGAGGGCAGGGATCAATATAATTCACCCCTCCACTTT
TRBJ2-7 NA TRBV20-1 TRBD2 CSAIAHLTSGRAYEQYF TGCAGTGCTATAGCGCACCTAACTAGCGGGAGGGCTTACGAGCAGTACTTC
TRBJ2-7 NA TRBV10-3 NA CAISEVQGPSYEQYF TGTGCCATCAGTGAGGTCCAGGGGCCCTCCTACGAGCAGTACTTC
TRBJ2-4 many TRBV5-6 TRBD1 CASSLVESDRVNF TGTGCCAGCAGCTTGGTGGAAAGCGACAGGGTAAACTTC
TRBJ2-2 NA TRBV19 NA CASSTQRGELFF TGTGCCAGTAGCACTCAACGGGGGGAGCTGTTTTTT
TRBJ2-3 few TRBV5-6 NA CASSPTPGDTQYF TGTGCCAGCAGCCCTACTCCAGGGGATACGCAGTATTTT
TRBJ2-5 many TRBV6-2/TRBV6-3 TRBD2 CASSQLAGAAETQYF TGTGCCAGCAGTCAACTAGCGGGAGCGGCGGAGACCCAGTACTTC
TRBJ1-6 many TRBV6-5 NA CASSYSMGVHSPLHF TGTGCCAGCAGTTACTCGATGGGGGTACATTCACCCCTCCACTTT
TRBJ1-1 many TRBV27 NA CASRIQGNTEAFF TGTGCCAGCCGGATTCAGGGTAACACTGAAGCTTTCTTT
TRBJ2-2 many TRBV30 TRBD2 CAWNERGRAGELFF TGTGCCTGGAACGAGAGAGGGAGGGCCGGGGAGCTGTTTTTT
TRBJ1-1 few TRBV5-6 TRBD1 CASSLGRWDRGMNTEAFF TGTGCCAGCAGCCTGGGGCGGTGGGACAGGGGGATGAACACTGAAGCTTTCTTT
TRBJ1-1 NA TRBV5-1 NA CAMFEAFF TGCGCCATGTTTGAAGCTTTCTTT
TRBJ1-1 NA TRBV5-1 TRBD1 CASSWDSQLKGTEAFF TGCGCCAGCAGCTGGGACAGTCAGCTAAAGGGCACTGAAGCTTTCTTT
TRBJ2-2 few TRBV28 TRBD2 CASSPPSGKGTGELFF TGTGCCAGCAGTCCTCCTAGCGGGAAAGGCACCGGGGAGCTGTTTTTT
TRBJ2-1 few TRBV2 NA CASSPRGLRGSEQFF TGTGCCAGCAGTCCCCGAGGTCTTCGAGGGAGTGAGCAGTTCTTC
TRBJ1-2 many TRBV6-5 NA CASSYGRLNYGYTF TGTGCCAGCAGTTACGGTAGACTAAACTATGGCTACACCTTC